The present T cell receptor beta chain was sequenced within a study of T cells after yellow fever vaccination. Overall study findings and caveats: High-abundance clonotypes from the bulk population could contaminate FACS-sorted repertoires.

This clonotype was recorded a few times. Its target is unknown. One entry per CDR3 protein, called by TCRdb with MiXCR from the 5' RACE reads. The top ten hold about a quarter of the sample, which has around 310,000 distinct CDR3 sequences, around 4% seen once. This CDR3 is 12 amino acids long. V gave up 5 bases and J gave up 4 bases, with 8 bases separating them. Germline lookup yields CDR1 MNHEY and CDR2 SVGAGI. This sequence was found in a man between 18 and 35 years old who received the YFV17D yellow fever vaccine. Material: PBMCs, obtained on the day of the yellow fever booster vaccination. V and J are TRBV6-5 and TRBJ1-2; D is unclear. The chain's CDR3 is CASSPTRYGYTF. The CDR3 region has the DNA TGTGCCAGCAGTCCAACCCGCTATGGCTACACCTTC.